Each of the 7 T cell receptor beta chains below was sequenced from the same sample in a study of shared clonotypes between healthy human individuals. Measured with immunoSEQ multiplex PCR; TCRdb has only the in-frame clones, and not every one. This sample has hundreds of thousands of clones, with approximately 96% found just once. Naive-designated CD8 cells lacked CD45RO, were positively enriched for CCR7, and omitted terminally differentiated effector memory CD45RA+ cells. Material for sequencing was naive CD8+ T cells sorted from blood. Receptor source: a woman in her twenties or thirties in good health.

This sequence joins TRBV19 and TRBJ2-1, with 9 bases lining up with TRBD2. The germline V gene encodes CDR1 LNHDA and CDR2 SQIVND (reference sequence). The CDR3 runs 16 residues. The V segment lost 5 bases and the J segment 3 bases; nucleotides outside the gene matches: 8. The CDR3 here is CASSSLLAGIYNEQFF. The CDR3 coding sequence is TGTGCCAGTAGTTCCCTCCTAGCGGGGATCTACAATGAGCAGTTCTTC.

V and J are TRBV27 and TRBJ2-3; D is possibly TRBD1 (6 bases). Germline lookup yields CDR1 MNHEY and CDR2 SMNVEV (reference sequence). The CDR3 sequence is 14 residues long. Trimming removed 3 bases at V and 9 bases at J, with 16 bases between. The CDR3 DNA follows: TGTGCCAGCAGTTTTGGGACACAGCACGGCACGCAGTATTTT. This codes for CASSFGTQHGTQYF.

This clone was detected only a few times. Other DNA sequences in the sample encode the same CDR3. The chain links TRBV5-4 to TRBJ2-7, with D uncertain. Germline lookup yields CDR1 SGHNT and CDR2 YYREEE (reference sequence). The CDR3 is made up of 12 amino acids. Trimming stripped 0 bases from V and 3 bases from J, with 4 bases between. As DNA, the CDR3 is TGTGCCAGCAGCTTGGGCGGCTACGAGCAGTACTTC. Encoded protein: CASSLGGYEQYF.

In this sample, this clone turned up once. The chain joins TRBV27 to TRBJ2-3; 9 bases fit TRBD1. Germline CDR1 reads MNHEY; CDR2 reads SMNVEV (reference sequence). The length of the CDR3 is 16 residues. Trimming cost V 10 bases and J 4 bases; bases outside gene matches: 15. In DNA form, the CDR3 reads TGTGCCACCGGGACAGGGTCCCCCCGGGTGGCAGATACGCAGTATTTT. Translated: CATGTGSPRVADTQYF.

This clone has just one count. The genes are TRBV5-8 and TRBJ2-1, with 7 positions matching TRBD2. The germline CDR1 and CDR2 sequences are SGHTS and YDEGEE. J gave up 13 bases and V 7 bases, and 5 bases lay outside the gene matches. The length of the CDR3 is 10 residues. In DNA form, the CDR3 reads TGTGCCAGCGGGGAGGGACTACAGTTCTTC. It yields the protein CASGEGLQFF.

The chain has TRBV2 and TRBJ2-7, with TRBD2 identical over 15 bases. Germline CDR1 SNHLY, CDR2 FYNNEI. The CDR3 sequence is 14 residues long. V trimming: 3 bases; J trimming: 6 bases; junction bases outside the gene matches: 0. The CDR3 loop is CASSEGLAGGEQYF. In nucleotides, the CDR3 is TGTGCCAGCAGTGAGGGACTAGCGGGAGGCGAGCAGTACTTC. The full variable domain, in which reference TRBV2 and TRBJ2-7 provide the parts outside the CDR3, is EPEVTQTPSHQVTQMGQEVILRCVPISNHLYFYWYRQILGQKVEFLVSFYNNEISEKSEIFDDQFSVERPDGSNFTLKIRSTKLEDSAMYFCASSEGLAGGEQYFGPGTRLTVT.

The V and J genes are TRBV4-1 and TRBJ2-1; 8 nucleotides align to TRBD2. The CDR3 length is 14 residues. Germline V lookup: CDR1 MGHRA, CDR2 YSYEKL. The V and J ends lost 5 bases and 4 bases, in that order; junction bases with no gene match: 4. The CDR3 bases are TGCGCCAGCAGCGGTAGCGGGAAGTACAATGAGCAGTTCTTC. Protein product: CASSGSGKYNEQFF.